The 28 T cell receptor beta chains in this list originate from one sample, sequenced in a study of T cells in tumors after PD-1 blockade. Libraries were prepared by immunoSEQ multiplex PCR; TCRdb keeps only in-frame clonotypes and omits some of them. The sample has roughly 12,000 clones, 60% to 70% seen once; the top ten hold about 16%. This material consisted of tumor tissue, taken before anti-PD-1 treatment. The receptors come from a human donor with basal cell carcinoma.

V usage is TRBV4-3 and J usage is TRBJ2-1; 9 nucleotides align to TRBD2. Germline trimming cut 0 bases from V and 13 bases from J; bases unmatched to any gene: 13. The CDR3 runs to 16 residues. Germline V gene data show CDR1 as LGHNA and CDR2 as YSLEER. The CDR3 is CASSQDPIGSGSAQFF. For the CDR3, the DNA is TGCGCCAGCAGCCAAGACCCGATCGGTAGCGGGAGTGCCCAGTTCTTC.

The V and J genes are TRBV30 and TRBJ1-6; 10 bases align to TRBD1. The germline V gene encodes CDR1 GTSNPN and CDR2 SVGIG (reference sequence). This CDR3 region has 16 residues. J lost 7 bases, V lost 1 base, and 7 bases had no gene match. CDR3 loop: CAWSADRGRRNSPLHF. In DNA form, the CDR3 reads TGTGCCTGGAGTGCCGACAGGGGGCGCAGAAATTCACCCCTCCACTTT. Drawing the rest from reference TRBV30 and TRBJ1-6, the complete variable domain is SQTIHQWPATLVQPVGSPLSLECTVEGTSNPNLYWYRQAAGRGLQLLFYSVGIGQISSEVPQNLSASRPQDRQFILSSKKLLLSDSGFYLCAWSADRGRRNSPLHFGNGTRLTVT.

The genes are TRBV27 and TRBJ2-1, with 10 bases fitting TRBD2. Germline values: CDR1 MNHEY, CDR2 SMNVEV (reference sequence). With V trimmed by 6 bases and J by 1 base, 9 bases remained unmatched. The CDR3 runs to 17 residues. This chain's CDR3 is CASRPIAGGASYNEQFF. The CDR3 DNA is TGTGCCAGCAGACCCATAGCGGGAGGAGCATCCTACAATGAGCAGTTCTTC.

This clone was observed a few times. The CDR3 is CASSLAGATDTQYF. CDR3 nucleotide sequence: TGTGCCAGCAGCTTGGCCGGGGCGACAGATACGCAGTATTTT. This chain links TRBV5-5 with TRBJ2-3, with D perhaps being TRBD1 or TRBD2 (5 bases each). The CDR3 contains 14 residues. Germline V gene sequence: CDR1 SGHKS, CDR2 YYEKEE (reference sequence). V lost 0 bases, J lost 3 bases, and 8 bases lay in between.

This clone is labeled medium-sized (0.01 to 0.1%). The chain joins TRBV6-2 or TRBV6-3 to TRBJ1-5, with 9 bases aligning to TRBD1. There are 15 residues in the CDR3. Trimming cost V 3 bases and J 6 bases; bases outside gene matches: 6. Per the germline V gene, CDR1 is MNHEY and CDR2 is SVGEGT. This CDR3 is CASSYGTGRGQPQHF. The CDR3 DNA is TGTGCCAGCAGTTATGGGACAGGGAGGGGTCAGCCCCAGCATTTT.

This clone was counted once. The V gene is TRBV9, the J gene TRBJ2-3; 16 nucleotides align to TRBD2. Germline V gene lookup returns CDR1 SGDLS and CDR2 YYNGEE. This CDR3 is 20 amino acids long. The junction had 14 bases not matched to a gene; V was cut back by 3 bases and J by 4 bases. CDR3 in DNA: TGTGCCAGCAGCGCCCCCATCGGGACTAGCGGGGGGGCCGGGTCAGATACGCAGTATTTT. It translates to CASSAPIGTSGGAGSDTQYF.

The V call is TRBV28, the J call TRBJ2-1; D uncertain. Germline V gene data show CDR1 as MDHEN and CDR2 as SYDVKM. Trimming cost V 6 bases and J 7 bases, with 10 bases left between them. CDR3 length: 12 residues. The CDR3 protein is CASRATGNEQFF. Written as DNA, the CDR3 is TGTGCCAGCAGGGCCACTGGGAATGAGCAGTTCTTC.

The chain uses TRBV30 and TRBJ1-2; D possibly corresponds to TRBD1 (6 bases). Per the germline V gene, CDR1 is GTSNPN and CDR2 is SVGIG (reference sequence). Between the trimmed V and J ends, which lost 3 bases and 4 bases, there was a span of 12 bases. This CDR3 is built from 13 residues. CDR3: CAWSEGGSYGYTF. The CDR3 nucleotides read TGTGCCTGGAGCGAGGGGGGGTCCTATGGCTACACCTTC.

In DNA, the CDR3 is TGTGCCAGCTCTCGGGGATACGCGTATTCACCCCTCCACTTT. It codes for CASSRGYAYSPLHF. The chain recombines TRBV7-3 with TRBJ1-6; D gene uncertain. Trimming pared 8 bases from V and 8 bases from J, leaving 16 bases between. Germline V gene lookup returns CDR1 SGHTA and CDR2 FQGTGA. The CDR3 length is 14 residues. Full variable domain (missing parts from reference TRBV7-3 and TRBJ1-6): GAGVSQTPSNKVTEKGKYVELRCDPISGHTALYWYRQSLGQGPEFLIYFQGTGAADDSGLPNDRFFAVRPEGSVSTLKIQRTERGDSAVYLCASSRGYAYSPLHFGNGTRLTVT.

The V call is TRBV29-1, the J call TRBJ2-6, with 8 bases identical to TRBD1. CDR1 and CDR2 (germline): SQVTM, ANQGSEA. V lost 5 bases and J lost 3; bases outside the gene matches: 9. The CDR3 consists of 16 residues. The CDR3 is CSVFTAGGFGANVLTF. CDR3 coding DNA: TGCAGCGTTTTTACGGCAGGGGGCTTTGGGGCCAACGTCCTGACTTTC.

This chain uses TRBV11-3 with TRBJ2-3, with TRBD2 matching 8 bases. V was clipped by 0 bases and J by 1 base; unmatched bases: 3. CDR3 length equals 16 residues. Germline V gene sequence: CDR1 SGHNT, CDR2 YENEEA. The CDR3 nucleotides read TGTGCCAGCAGCTTAGAGCAGACTAGCGGCACAGATACGCAGTATTTT. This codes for CASSLEQTSGTDTQYF.

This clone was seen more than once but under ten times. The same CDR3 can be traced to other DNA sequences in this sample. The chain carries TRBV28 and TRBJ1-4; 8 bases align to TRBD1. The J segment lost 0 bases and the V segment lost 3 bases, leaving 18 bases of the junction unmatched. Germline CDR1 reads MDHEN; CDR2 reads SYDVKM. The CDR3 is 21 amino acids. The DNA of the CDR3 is TGTGCCAGCAGTTTTTTTTTTATTCAGGGGGCTTCGTCTGCAACTAATGAAAAACTGTTTTTT. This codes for CASSFFFIQGASSATNEKLFF. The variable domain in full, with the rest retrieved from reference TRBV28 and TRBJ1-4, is DVKVTQSSRYLVKRTGEKVFLECVQDMDHENMFWYRQDPGLGLRLIYFSYDVKMKEKGDIPEGYSVSREKKERFSLILESASTNQTSMYLCASSFFFIQGASSATNEKLFFGSGTQLSVL.

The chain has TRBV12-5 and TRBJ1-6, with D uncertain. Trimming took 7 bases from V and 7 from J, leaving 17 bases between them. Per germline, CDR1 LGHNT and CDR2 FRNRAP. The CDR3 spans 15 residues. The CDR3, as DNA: TGTGCTAGTGCCCCTGGCCACCGAGGGAATTCACCCCTCCACTTT. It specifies CASAPGHRGNSPLHF.

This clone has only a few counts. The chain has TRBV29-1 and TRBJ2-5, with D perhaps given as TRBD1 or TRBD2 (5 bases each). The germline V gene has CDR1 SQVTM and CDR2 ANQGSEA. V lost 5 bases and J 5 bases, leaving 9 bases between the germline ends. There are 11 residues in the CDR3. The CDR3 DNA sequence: TGCAGCGTTATTGGGGGTGAGACCCAGTACTTC. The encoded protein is CSVIGGETQYF.

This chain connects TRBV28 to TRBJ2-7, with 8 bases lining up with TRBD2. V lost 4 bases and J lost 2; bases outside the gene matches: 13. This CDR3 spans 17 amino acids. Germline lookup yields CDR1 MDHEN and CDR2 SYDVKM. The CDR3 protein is CASSSVWVGRAPYEQYF. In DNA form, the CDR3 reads TGTGCCAGCAGTTCCGTCTGGGTCGGGAGGGCCCCCTACGAGCAGTACTTC.

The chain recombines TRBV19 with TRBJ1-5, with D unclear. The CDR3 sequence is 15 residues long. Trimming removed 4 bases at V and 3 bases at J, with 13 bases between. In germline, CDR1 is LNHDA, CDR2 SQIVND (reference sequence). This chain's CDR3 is CASSTLLVSNQPQHF. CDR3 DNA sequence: TGTGCCAGTAGTACCCTACTAGTGTCCAATCAGCCCCAGCATTTT. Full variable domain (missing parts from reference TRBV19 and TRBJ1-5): DGGITQSPKYLFRKEGQNVTLSCEQNLNHDAMYWYRQDPGQGLRLIYYSQIVNDFQKGDIAEGYSVSREKKESFPLTVTSAQKNPTAFYLCASSTLLVSNQPQHFGDGTRLSIL.

CDR3 bases: TGTGCCAGCAGCCGAGGGGTCGATGAGCAGTTCTTC. Translated: CASSRGVDEQFF. V and J are TRBV7-6 and TRBJ2-1, with D perhaps TRBD1 or TRBD2 (5 bases each). The CDR3 totals 12 residues. V was pared by 5 bases and J by 8 bases, with 10 bases between. CDR1 is SGHVS and CDR2 is FNYEAQ in the germline V gene.

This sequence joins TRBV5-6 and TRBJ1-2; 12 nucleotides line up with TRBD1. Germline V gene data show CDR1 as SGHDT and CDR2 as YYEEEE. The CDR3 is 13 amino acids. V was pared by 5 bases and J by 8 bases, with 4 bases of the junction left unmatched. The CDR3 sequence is CASRAGTGGGYTF. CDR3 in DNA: TGTGCCAGCAGAGCCGGGACAGGGGGCGGCTACACCTTC.

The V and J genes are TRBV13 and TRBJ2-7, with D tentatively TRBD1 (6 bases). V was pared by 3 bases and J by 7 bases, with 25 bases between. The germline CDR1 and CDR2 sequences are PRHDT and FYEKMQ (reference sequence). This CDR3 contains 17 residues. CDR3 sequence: CASSFGAYRALGMEQYF. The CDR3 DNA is TGTGCCAGCAGCTTTGGGGCCTACAGGGCCCTGGGGATGGAGCAGTACTTC.

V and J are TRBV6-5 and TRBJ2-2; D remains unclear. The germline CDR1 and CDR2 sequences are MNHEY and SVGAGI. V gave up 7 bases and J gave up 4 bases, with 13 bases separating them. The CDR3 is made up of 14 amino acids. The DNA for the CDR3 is TGTGCCAGCACCGAAGGGTGGGGCACCGGGGAGCTGTTTTTT. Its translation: CASTEGWGTGELFF.

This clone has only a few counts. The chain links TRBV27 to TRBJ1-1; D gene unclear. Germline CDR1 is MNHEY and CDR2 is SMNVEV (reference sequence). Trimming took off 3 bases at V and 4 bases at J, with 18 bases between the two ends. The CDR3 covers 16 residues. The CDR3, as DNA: TGTGCCAGCAGTTTGAGTGGCTCCCTCGAGGGCACTGAAGCTTTCTTT. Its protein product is CASSLSGSLEGTEAFF.

CDR3 residues: CASSIDLTVISYEQYF. The DNA for the CDR3 is TGTGCCAGTAGTATAGATCTTACGGTGATCTCCTACGAGCAGTACTTC. The V and J genes are TRBV19 and TRBJ2-7, with unresolved D. This CDR3 region has 16 residues. Trimming took 0 bases from V and 0 from J, leaving 12 bases between them. In germline, CDR1 is LNHDA, CDR2 SQIVND (reference sequence).

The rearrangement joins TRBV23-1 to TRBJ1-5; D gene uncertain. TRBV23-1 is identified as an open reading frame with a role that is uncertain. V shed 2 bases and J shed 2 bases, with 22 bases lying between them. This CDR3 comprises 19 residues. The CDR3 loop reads CASSQPRCEHSMGNQPQHF. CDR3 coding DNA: TGCGCCAGCAGTCAACCCAGGTGCGAACATAGTATGGGCAATCAGCCCCAGCATTTT.

CDR3 in DNA: TGTGCCAGCAGTTACTCCGGACTTGCGGGGGCCAACGTCCTGACTTTC. Amino acids: CASSYSGLAGANVLTF. The chain has TRBV6-5 and TRBJ2-6, with a weak D call TRBD2 (5 bases). Trimming stripped 0 bases from V and 4 bases from J, with 10 bases between. Germline CDR1 and CDR2: MNHEY and SVGAGI. This CDR3 has 16 residues.

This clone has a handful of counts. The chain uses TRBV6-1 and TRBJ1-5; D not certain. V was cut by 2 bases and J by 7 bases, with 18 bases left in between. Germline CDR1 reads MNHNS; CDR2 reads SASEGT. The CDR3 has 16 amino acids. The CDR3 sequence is CASSERTRAGRQPQHF. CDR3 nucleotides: TGTGCCAGCAGTGAAAGGACGAGGGCGGGCAGGCAGCCCCAGCATTTT.

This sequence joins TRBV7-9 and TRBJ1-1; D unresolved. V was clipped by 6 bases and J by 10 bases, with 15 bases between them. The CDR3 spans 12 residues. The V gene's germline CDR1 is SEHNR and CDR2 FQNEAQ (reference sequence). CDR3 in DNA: TGTGCCAGCAGACAAGAGTCGTCGGGAGCTTTCTTT. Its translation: CASRQESSGAFF.

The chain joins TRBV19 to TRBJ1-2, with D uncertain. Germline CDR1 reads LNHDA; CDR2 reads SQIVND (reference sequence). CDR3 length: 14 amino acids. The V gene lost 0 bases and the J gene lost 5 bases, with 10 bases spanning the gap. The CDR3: CASSIDPQFYGYTF. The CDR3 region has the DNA TGTGCCAGTAGTATAGATCCTCAGTTTTATGGCTACACCTTC.

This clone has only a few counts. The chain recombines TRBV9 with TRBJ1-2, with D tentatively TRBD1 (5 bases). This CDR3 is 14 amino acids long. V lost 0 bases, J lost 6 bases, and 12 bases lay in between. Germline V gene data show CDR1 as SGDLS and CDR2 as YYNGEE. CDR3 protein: CASSVGPGDHGYTF. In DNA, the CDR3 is TGTGCCAGCAGCGTAGGACCGGGGGATCATGGCTACACCTTC.